This is a list of T cell receptor beta chains from one sample in a study of beta chain features in type 1 diabetes. The repertoire was sequenced with immunoSEQ multiplex PCR; TCRdb's copy has only in-frame clones and lacks some. In the table there are 640,000 or so clones, over 12% of which are singletons. Sequencing was done on a sample of naive CD4+ T cells from blood. These receptors were collected from a man between 18 and 29 years old with type 1 diabetes. The CDR3 runs from the conserved cysteine through the conserved F or W. A D gene is named only where the DNA matches it firmly. Rows give clone size only sometimes, using once, few, many, or a class for an expanded clone.

TGTGCCAGCAGTGTGCTGGCATCCATGGATGAAAAACTGTTTTTT	CASSVLASMDEKLFF	TRBV28	TRBJ1-4	-	-
TGCGCCAGCAGCAGAGGACAGGGGCTGAACACTGAAGCTTTCTTT	CASSRGQGLNTEAFF	TRBV4-1	TRBJ1-1	TRBD1	few
TGTGCCAGCAGCTCGACTAGCGGGGGGGTCCACAATGAGCAGTTCTTC	CASSSTSGGVHNEQFF	TRBV7-2	TRBJ2-1	TRBD2	few
TGTGCCAGTAGTATAACCCTCGCGGGACAGGGTCATGGCTACACCTTC	CASSITLAGQGHGYTF	TRBV19	TRBJ1-2	TRBD1	-
TGTGCCAGCAGTTTACTATTGGGACAGGGGGCGATCGGGGAGCTGTTTTTT	CASSLLLGQGAIGELFF	TRBV28	TRBJ2-2	TRBD1	few
TGTGCCAGCAGCTTGAGCAGACAAAATCAGCCCCAGCATTTT	CASSLSRQNQPQHF	TRBV7-2	TRBJ1-5	-	few
TGTGCCAGCAGACGTTCAGGGGTGAGGGACACTGAAGCTTTCTTT	CASRRSGVRDTEAFF	TRBV27	TRBJ1-1	-	-
TGTGCCAGCAGCTTCAGGGCTGGTCTCGACGAGCAGTACTTC	CASSFRAGLDEQYF	TRBV5-6	TRBJ2-7	-	few
TGTGCCAGCGCCAACGGGGGTATCTACGAGCAGTACTTC	CASANGGIYEQYF	TRBV18	TRBJ2-7	-	few
TGTGCCAGCAGGCCAAACCAGGGGAAGGACAATGAGCAGTTCTTC	CASRPNQGKDNEQFF	TRBV7-3	TRBJ2-1	-	-
TGTGCCTGGAGTGTAGGAGGGACCTCCTACGAGCAGTACTTC	CAWSVGGTSYEQYF	TRBV30	TRBJ2-7	-	-
TGTGCCAGCTTACAGCGAGTCACAGATACGCAGTATTTT	CASLQRVTDTQYF	TRBV19	TRBJ2-3	-	few
TGTGCCTGGAGTGTACGAACAGGGGCCTACGAGCAGTACTTC	CAWSVRTGAYEQYF	TRBV30	TRBJ2-7	TRBD1	few
TGTGCTAGCAGCTTAACTAGCGGGTCTTTCACAGATACGCAGTATTTT	CASSLTSGSFTDTQYF	TRBV7-7	TRBJ2-3	TRBD2	-